The rows below give T cell receptor beta chains drawn from one sample of a study of cytomegalovirus exposure and HLA in healthy donors. Produced via immunoSEQ multiplex PCR; TCRdb's table is partial and in-frame only. The profile covers approximately 180,000 clones, with around 85% appearing a single time and about 1.7% taken by the ten largest. The sequencing sample was made of PBMCs. The receptors stem from a man between 18 and 35 years old in good health and CMV-seronegative. Both conserved end residues are part of each CDR3. D genes are given only for firm matches. Size is omitted from some rows. Given values are once, few, many or a class for expanded clones.

CDR3 DNA | CDR3 protein | V gene | clone size | D gene | J gene
TGTGCCAGCAGTACAGGGAGGACCCAGTACTTC | CASSTGRTQYF | TRBV27 | once | - | TRBJ2-5
TGTGCCAGCAGCCAAGATGGAGCGGGGGGCTACGAGCAGTACTTC | CASSQDGAGGYEQYF | TRBV4-2 | - | TRBD2 | TRBJ2-7
TGTGCCAGCAGCCAAGAGGGCCCCGAACTCGATACGCAGTATTTT | CASSQEGPELDTQYF | TRBV7-2 | few | - | TRBJ2-3
TGTGCCAGCAGCGTACTCCGGGACACGCAGTTCTTC | CASSVLRDTQFF | TRBV7-2 | - | - | TRBJ2-1
TGTGCCAGCAGTTTAGGCCCAGGGTCTCCCTACGAGCAGTACTTC | CASSLGPGSPYEQYF | TRBV27 | - | - | TRBJ2-7
TGCGCCAGCATGGAGTACAACTATGGCTACACCTTC | CASMEYNYGYTF | TRBV10-1 | - | - | TRBJ1-2
TGTGCCAGCGGATCAGGGATTAGCAATCAGCCCCAGCATTTT | CASGSGISNQPQHF | TRBV6-1 | - | - | TRBJ1-5
TGCGCCAGCAGCCAAGTTATGGGGGGGGTGGCCGGGGAGCTGTTTTTT | CASSQVMGGVAGELFF | TRBV4-1 | - | TRBD2 | TRBJ2-2
TGTGCCAGTGTTCAGGGAAACATTCAGTACTTC | CASVQGNIQYF | TRBV19 | - | - | TRBJ2-4
TGTGCCAGCTCACCACGCGGAAACAGGGGACAGCCCCAGCATTTT | CASSPRGNRGQPQHF | TRBV18 | few | TRBD1 | TRBJ1-5
TGTGCCAGCAGTGCGAGGCCAGACAGGGATATCGGCCATACGCAGTATTTT | CASSARPDRDIGHTQYF | TRBV6-1 | - | TRBD1 | TRBJ2-3
TGTGCCACCAGTGAGGCGGCTGGAAACACCATATATTTT | CATSEAAGNTIYF | TRBV19 | - | - | TRBJ1-3
TGTGCCAGCAGCAACAATCAGCCCCAGCATTTT | CASSNNQPQHF | TRBV28 | few | - | TRBJ1-5
TGTGCCAGTAGTGCGGAGAACTATGGCTACACCTTC | CASSAENYGYTF | TRBV19 | - | - | TRBJ1-2
TGCGCCAGCAGCCAAGATTGGCGGACTAGCGGGCCTTCCTACGAGCAGTACTTC | CASSQDWRTSGPSYEQYF | TRBV4-1 | - | TRBD2 | TRBJ2-7
TGCGCCAGCAGCTTAGGGGGCGGGCAAGAGACCCAGTACTTC | CASSLGGGQETQYF | TRBV5-1 | - | TRBD1 | TRBJ2-5
TGTGCCAGCAGTGCCCGGACTAGCGGGAGCTCCTACGAGCAGTACTTC | CASSARTSGSSYEQYF | TRBV2 | - | TRBD2 | TRBJ2-7
TGTGCCAGCAGAAGACAAGCAACTAATGAAAAACTGTTTTTT | CASRRQATNEKLFF | TRBV2 | - | - | TRBJ1-4
TGTGCCACCAGCAGAGATCGGGTTCGGACAGCTAATTCACCCCTCCACTTT | CATSRDRVRTANSPLHF | TRBV15 | few | - | TRBJ1-6
TGTGCCAGCAGTCTAAGTTTTAGCGGGATAGCTAAAAACATTCAGTACTTC | CASSLSFSGIAKNIQYF | TRBV27 | - | TRBD2 | TRBJ2-4
TGTGCCAGCAGCCGCCTAGCGACCACCTACGAGCAGTACTTC | CASSRLATTYEQYF | TRBV9 | - | - | TRBJ2-7
TGTGCCAGCAGCTTCCAGGGACAGGGGTTTTATCCCGACAATGAGCAGTTCTTC | CASSFQGQGFYPDNEQFF | TRBV7-2 | - | TRBD1 | TRBJ2-1
TGTGCCAGCTCACAGGGACAGGGGGCGAACACTGAAGCTTTCTTT | CASSQGQGANTEAFF | TRBV18 | - | TRBD1 | TRBJ1-1
TGCGCCAGCAGCCAAGGTAGCGGGACATTGTTAAGAACAGATACGCAGTATTTT | CASSQGSGTLLRTDTQYF | TRBV4-3 | - | TRBD2 | TRBJ2-3
TGTGCTAGTGGTCAGGGTAATACGGGTGAAAAACTGTTTTTT | CASGQGNTGEKLFF | TRBV12-5 | - | - | TRBJ1-4